What follows is one TCR beta chain and its context. The sample belongs to a study of shared T cell receptors in the human thymus. The repertoire was sequenced with immunoSEQ multiplex PCR; TCRdb's copy has only in-frame clones and lacks some. The sample holds around 730,000 clones, 70% to 90% seen once. Germline CDR1 reads ENHRY; CDR2 reads SYGVKD. V was shortened by 2 bases and J by 5 bases, with 12 bases between the two germline ends. This CDR3 has 14 residues. The sample also formed part of further work on human thymus T cells. According to that study: The thymus tissue came from resections taken during corrective heart surgery.

The sample consisted of thymocytes. The chain recombines TRBV10-3 with TRBJ1-1, with D maybe TRBD1 (5 bases). This sequence was found in a girl in the first two years of life with a congenital heart defect. In nucleotides, the CDR3 is TGTGCCATCAGTGAGGGCAGGGATCGGACTGAAGCTTTCTTT. Amino acid sequence: CAISEGRDRTEAFF.